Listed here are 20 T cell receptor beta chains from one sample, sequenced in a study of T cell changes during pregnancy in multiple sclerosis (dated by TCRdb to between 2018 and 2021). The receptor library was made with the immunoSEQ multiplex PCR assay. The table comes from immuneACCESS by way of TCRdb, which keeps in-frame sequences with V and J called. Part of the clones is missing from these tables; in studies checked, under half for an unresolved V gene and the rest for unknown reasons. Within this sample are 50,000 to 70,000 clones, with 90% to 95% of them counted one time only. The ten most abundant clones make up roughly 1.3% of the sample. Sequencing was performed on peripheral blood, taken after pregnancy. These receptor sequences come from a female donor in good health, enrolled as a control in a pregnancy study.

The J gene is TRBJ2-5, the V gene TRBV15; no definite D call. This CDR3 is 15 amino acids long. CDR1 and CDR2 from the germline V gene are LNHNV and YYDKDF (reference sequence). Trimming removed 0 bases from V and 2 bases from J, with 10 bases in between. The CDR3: CATSRDPQQQETQYF. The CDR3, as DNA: TGTGCCACCAGCAGAGATCCCCAACAGCAAGAGACCCAGTACTTC.

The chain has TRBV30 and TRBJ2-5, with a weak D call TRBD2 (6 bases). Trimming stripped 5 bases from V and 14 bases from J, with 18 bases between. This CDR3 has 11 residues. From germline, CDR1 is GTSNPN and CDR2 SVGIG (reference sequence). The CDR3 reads CAWAIGGVYYF. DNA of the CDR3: TGTGCCTGGGCCATCGGCGGGGTATACTACTTC.

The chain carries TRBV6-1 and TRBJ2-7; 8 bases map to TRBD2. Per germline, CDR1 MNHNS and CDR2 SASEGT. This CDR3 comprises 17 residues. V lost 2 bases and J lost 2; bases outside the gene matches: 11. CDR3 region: CASSEQAGGEAPYEQYF. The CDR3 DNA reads TGTGCCAGCAGTGAACAGGCGGGGGGAGAAGCCCCCTACGAGCAGTACTTC.

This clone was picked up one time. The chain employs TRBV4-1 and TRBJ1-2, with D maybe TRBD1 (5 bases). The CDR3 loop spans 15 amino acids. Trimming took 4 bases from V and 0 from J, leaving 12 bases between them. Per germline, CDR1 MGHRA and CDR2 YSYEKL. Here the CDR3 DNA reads TGCGCCAGCAGCCCAGAACAGGCCTCTAACTATGGCTACACCTTC. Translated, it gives CASSPEQASNYGYTF.

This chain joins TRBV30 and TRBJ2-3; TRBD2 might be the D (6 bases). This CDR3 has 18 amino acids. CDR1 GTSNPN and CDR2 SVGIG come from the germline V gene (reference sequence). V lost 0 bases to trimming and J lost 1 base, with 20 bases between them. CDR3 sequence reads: CAWSVKSSRDWGTDTQYF. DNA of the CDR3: TGTGCCTGGAGTGTAAAGTCTTCGCGGGATTGGGGCACAGATACGCAGTATTTT.

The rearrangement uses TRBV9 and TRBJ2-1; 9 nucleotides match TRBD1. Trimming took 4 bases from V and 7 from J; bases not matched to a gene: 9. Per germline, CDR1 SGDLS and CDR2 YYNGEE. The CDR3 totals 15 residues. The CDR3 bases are TGTGCCAGCAGCCCAGGACAGGGGAGAGGGAATGAGCAGTTCTTC. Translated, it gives CASSPGQGRGNEQFF. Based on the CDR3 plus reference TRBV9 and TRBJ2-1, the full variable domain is DSGVTQTPKHLITATGQRVTLRCSPRSGDLSVYWYQQSLDQGLQFLIQYYNGEERAKGNILERFSAQQFPDLHSELNLSSLELGDSALYFCASSPGQGRGNEQFFGPGTRLTVL.

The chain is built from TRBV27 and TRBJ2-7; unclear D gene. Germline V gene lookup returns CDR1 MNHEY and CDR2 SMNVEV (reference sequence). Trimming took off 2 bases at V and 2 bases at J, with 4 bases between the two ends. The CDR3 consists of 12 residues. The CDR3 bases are TGTGCCAGCAGTTTAGTAACCTACGAGCAGTACTTC. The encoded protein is CASSLVTYEQYF.

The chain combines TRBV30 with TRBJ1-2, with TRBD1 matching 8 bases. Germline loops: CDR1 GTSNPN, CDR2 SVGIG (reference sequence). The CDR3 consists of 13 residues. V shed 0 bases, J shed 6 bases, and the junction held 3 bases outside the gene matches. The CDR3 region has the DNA TGTGCCTGGAGTGTATCAGGGGGCGATGGCTACACCTTC. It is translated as CAWSVSGGDGYTF.

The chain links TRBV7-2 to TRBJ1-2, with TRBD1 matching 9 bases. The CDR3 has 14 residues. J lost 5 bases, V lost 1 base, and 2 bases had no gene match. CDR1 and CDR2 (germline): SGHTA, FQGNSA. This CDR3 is CASSLGTGVYGYTF. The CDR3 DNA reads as TGTGCCAGCAGCTTAGGGACAGGGGTATATGGCTACACCTTC.

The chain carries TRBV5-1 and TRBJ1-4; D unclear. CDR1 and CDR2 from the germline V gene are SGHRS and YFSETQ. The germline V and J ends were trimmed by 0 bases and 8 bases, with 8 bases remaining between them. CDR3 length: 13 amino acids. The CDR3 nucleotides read TGCGCCAGCAGCTTGGCGTCCTACGAAAAACTGTTTTTT. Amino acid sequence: CASSLASYEKLFF.

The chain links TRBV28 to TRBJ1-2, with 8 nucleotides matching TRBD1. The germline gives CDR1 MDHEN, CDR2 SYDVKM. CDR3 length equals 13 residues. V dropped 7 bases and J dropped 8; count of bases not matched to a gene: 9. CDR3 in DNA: TGTGCCAGCATCGCACAGGGGGATCGCGGCTACACCTTC. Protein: CASIAQGDRGYTF.

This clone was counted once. The CDR3 loop reads CASRAIPYEQYF. For the CDR3, the DNA is TGTGCCAGCAGAGCGATTCCTTACGAGCAGTACTTC. This chain joins TRBV28 and TRBJ2-7; D unclear. Germline loops: CDR1 MDHEN, CDR2 SYDVKM. V was cut by 6 bases and J by 4 bases, with 10 bases left in between. The CDR3 contains 12 residues.

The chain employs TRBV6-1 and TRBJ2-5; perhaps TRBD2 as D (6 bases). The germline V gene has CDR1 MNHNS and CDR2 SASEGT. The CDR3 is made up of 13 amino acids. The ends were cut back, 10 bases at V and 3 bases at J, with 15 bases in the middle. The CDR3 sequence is CATGGDFKETQYF. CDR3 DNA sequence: TGTGCCACTGGCGGGGACTTTAAAGAGACCCAGTACTTC.

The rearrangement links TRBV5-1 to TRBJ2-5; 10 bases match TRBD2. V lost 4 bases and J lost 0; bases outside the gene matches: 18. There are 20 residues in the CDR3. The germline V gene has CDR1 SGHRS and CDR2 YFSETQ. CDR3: CASSIGERTSGPLYQETQYF. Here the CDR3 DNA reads TGCGCCAGCAGCATTGGGGAGCGGACTAGCGGACCTCTCTACCAAGAGACCCAGTACTTC.

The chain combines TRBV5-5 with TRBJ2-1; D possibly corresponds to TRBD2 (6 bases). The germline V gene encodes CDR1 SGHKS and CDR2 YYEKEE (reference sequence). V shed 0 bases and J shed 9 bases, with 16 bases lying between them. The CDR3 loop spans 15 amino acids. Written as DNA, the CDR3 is TGTGCCAGCAGCTTGGAGACTAGTGGGTTCGTTGAGCAGTTCTTC. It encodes CASSLETSGFVEQFF.

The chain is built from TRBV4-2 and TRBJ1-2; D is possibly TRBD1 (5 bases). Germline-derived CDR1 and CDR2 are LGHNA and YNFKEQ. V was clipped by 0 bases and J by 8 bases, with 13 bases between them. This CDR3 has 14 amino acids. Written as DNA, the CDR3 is TGTGCCAGCAGCCAAGACAGGGATAACTGGGGCTACACCTTC. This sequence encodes CASSQDRDNWGYTF.

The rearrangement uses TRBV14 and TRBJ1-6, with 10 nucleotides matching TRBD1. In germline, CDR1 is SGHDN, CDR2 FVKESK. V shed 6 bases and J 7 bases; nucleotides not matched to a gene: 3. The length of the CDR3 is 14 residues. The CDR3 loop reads CASSSGQGNSPLHF. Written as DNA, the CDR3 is TGTGCCAGCAGTTCGGGACAGGGGAATTCACCCCTCCACTTT.

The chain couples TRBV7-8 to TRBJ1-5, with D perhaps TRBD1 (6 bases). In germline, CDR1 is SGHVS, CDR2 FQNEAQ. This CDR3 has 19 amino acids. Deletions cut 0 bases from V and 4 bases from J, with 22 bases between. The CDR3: CASSLAGTRGSRLNQPQHF. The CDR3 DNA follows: TGTGCCAGCAGCTTAGCGGGAACAAGGGGGTCGAGGTTAAATCAGCCCCAGCATTTT.

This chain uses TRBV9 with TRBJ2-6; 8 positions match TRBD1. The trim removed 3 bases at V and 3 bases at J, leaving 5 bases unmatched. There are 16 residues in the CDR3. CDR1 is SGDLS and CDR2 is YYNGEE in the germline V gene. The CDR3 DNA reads TGTGCCAGCAGCGCAGGGGGCGTGGGTGGGGCCAACGTCCTGACTTTC. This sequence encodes CASSAGGVGGANVLTF.

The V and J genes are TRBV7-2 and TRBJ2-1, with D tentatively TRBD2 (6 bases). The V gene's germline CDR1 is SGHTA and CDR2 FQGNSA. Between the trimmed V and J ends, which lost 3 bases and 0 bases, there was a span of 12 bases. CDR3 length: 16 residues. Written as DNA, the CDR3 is TGTGCCAGCAGCTTCTATAGCGGAAGCTCCTACAATGAGCAGTTCTTC. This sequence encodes CASSFYSGSSYNEQFF. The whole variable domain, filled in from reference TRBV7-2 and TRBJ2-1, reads GAGVSQSPSNKVTEKGKDVELRCDPISGHTALYWYRQSLGQGLEFLIYFQGNSAPDKSGLPSDRFSAERTGGSVSTLTIQRTQQEDSAVYLCASSFYSGSSYNEQFFGPGTRLTVL.